The entry below gives a single TCR beta chain sequence along with its context. The data originate from a study of blood T cell repertoires in COVID-19. Study overall: Acute and convalescent COVID-19 specimens originated in the United States, Italy and Spain. T cells, B-cell-depleted T cells, or PBMCs provided the cDNA or gDNA that served as material.

In the original analysis: How many nucleated cells were present was estimated from reference gene primer amplification. Some clones are missing from TCRdb's copy, which holds only in-frame ones; the method was immunoSEQ multiplex PCR. V and J calls and clone size come straight from that table; D and trimming were deduced from the DNA. This table has about 73,000 clones, around 67% appearing once. Trimming at V came to 7 bases and at J to 3 bases, leaving 5 bases not matched to a gene. Germline lookup yields CDR1 WSHSY and CDR2 SAAADI. The CDR3 sequence is 13 residues long. The receptor's source is a man in his fifties or sixties with acute or convalescent COVID-19. Sequenced material: peripheral blood. The gene calls are TRBV10-2 and TRBJ1-2; 7 bases agree with TRBD1. CDR3 bases: TGCGCCAGCAAAAAGGGGGCCGACTATGGCTACACCTTC. As protein: CASKKGADYGYTF.